These 12 T cell receptor beta chains were all obtained from the same sample, sequenced in a study of CD8 T cells in ankylosing spondylitis. TCRdb fed the 5' RACE reads into MiXCR, producing one record per CDR3 protein. The sample holds some 130,000 distinct CDR3 sequences, about an eighth seen once. Specimen: blood, either unsorted or a sorted T cell fraction (not recorded which). The receptors come from a female donor with ankylosing spondylitis or in good health (not recorded which).

This clonotype was found many times. The chain uses TRBV9 and TRBJ2-6; no definite D call. The germline CDR1 and CDR2 sequences are SGDLS and YYNGEE. This CDR3 has 15 residues. V lost 0 bases, J lost 2 bases, and 6 bases lay in between. This chain's CDR3 is CASSVALTGANVLTF. CDR3 bases: TGTGCCAGCAGCGTAGCCCTAACTGGGGCCAACGTCCTGACTTTC.

This clonotype has a count of ten or more. This chain links TRBV28 with TRBJ1-4, with a tentative D call TRBD1 (5 bases). V gave up 1 base and J gave up 8 bases, with 17 bases separating them. The germline gives CDR1 MDHEN, CDR2 SYDVKM. This CDR3 is 16 amino acids long. The CDR3 protein is CASSLSSPIDREKLFF. The CDR3, as DNA: TGTGCCAGCAGTTTATCCTCCCCGATTGACAGAGAAAAACTGTTTTTT. Combining the CDR3 with reference TRBV28 and TRBJ1-4 gives the whole variable domain DVKVTQSSRYLVKRTGEKVFLECVQDMDHENMFWYRQDPGLGLRLIYFSYDVKMKEKGDIPEGYSVSREKKERFSLILESASTNQTSMYLCASSLSSPIDREKLFFGSGTQLSVL.

This clonotype has a count of ten or more. The chain uses TRBV29-1 and TRBJ1-2; 12 positions match TRBD1. J was trimmed by 4 bases and V by 4 bases; bases with no gene match: 13. CDR3 size: 17 residues. From germline, CDR1 is SQVTM and CDR2 ANQGSEA. CDR3 sequence (DNA): TGCAGCGTTGTCCCGGCAGGCGGGACAGGGGGCGCCTATGGCTACACCTTC. This encodes CSVVPAGGTGGAYGYTF.

This rearrangement joins TRBV2 to TRBJ2-7; 9 nucleotides match TRBD1. V lost 5 bases, J lost 6 bases, and 2 bases stayed unmatched. The CDR3 runs to 12 residues. Per germline, CDR1 SNHLY and CDR2 FYNNEI. The CDR3 loop is CASSMDRGEQYF. CDR3 DNA: TGTGCCAGCAGTATGGACAGGGGCGAGCAGTACTTC. The full variable domain, in which reference TRBV2 and TRBJ2-7 provide the parts outside the CDR3, is EPEVTQTPSHQVTQMGQEVILRCVPISNHLYFYWYRQILGQKVEFLVSFYNNEISEKSEIFDDQFSVERPDGSNFTLKIRSTKLEDSAMYFCASSMDRGEQYFGPGTRLTVT.

The chain links TRBV7-9 to TRBJ2-7; the D call may be TRBD1 or TRBD2 (5 bases each). This CDR3 has 13 residues. CDR1 is SEHNR and CDR2 is FQNEAQ in the germline V gene (reference sequence). The V and J ends lost 5 bases and 6 bases respectively, with 14 bases between them. The DNA for the CDR3 is TGTGCCAGCAGCCTTGGGGGAAACAGCGAGCAGTACTTC. Translating gives CASSLGGNSEQYF.

The chain links TRBV3-1 to TRBJ2-1, with D maybe TRBD2 (5 bases). Germline assignment: CDR1 LGHDT and CDR2 YNNKEL (reference sequence). The CDR3 has 15 residues. V lost 1 base and J 3 bases, leaving 10 bases between the germline ends. CDR3 nucleotide sequence: TGTGCCAGCAGCCAAGTGCACGGGGTCTACAATGAGCAGTTCTTC. Amino acids: CASSQVHGVYNEQFF.

This clonotype was counted at least ten times. The rearrangement links TRBV5-1 to TRBJ2-2; D could derive from TRBD1 or TRBD2 (5 bases each). The CDR3 totals 16 residues. Germline lookup yields CDR1 SGHRS and CDR2 YFSETQ. V lost 3 bases, J lost 2 bases, and 14 bases lay in between. Written as DNA, the CDR3 is TGCGCCAGCAGCTGGGCCGGGACGCAAAACACCGGGGAGCTGTTTTTT. Amino acids: CASSWAGTQNTGELFF.

This clonotype came up many times. The V gene is TRBV12-3 or TRBV12-4, the J gene TRBJ1-5; 7 bases line up with TRBD1. The length of the CDR3 is 16 residues. The trim removed 6 bases at V and 7 bases at J, leaving 15 bases unmatched. In nucleotides, the CDR3 is TGTGCCAGCAGGGCTTCCAGGGGGGGGGCTTGGCAGCCCCAGCATTTT. Its translation is CASRASRGGAWQPQHF.

In its sample, this clonotype was seen a few times. This sequence may be a read error, since a much larger clone differs from it by one base. The J gene is TRBJ1-2, the V gene TRBV29-1, with D possibly TRBD1 on 5 matching bases. Germline V gene sequence: CDR1 SQVTM, CDR2 ANQGSEA. Trimming left V 6 bases short and J 2 bases short, with 16 bases between. This CDR3 comprises 14 residues. CDR3: CSVRTETVNYGYTF. CDR3 in DNA: TGCAGCGTGCGAACCGAGACAGTGAACTATGGCTACACCTTC.

The chain links TRBV29-1 to TRBJ2-1; the match to TRBD2 covers 7 bases. Germline values: CDR1 SQVTM, CDR2 ANQGSEA. CDR3 length equals 14 residues. V lost 4 bases, J lost 3 bases, and 6 bases stayed unmatched. The CDR3 sequence: CSVVVAGDYNEQFF. The DNA for the CDR3 is TGCAGCGTTGTCGTGGCGGGAGACTACAATGAGCAGTTCTTC.

This clonotype appeared many times. CDR3 nucleotides: TGTGCCTTCCCGGGACTAGCGGGAGAGTTCTTC. Encoded protein: CAFPGLAGEFF. The V call is TRBV30, the J call TRBJ2-1, with 14 bases aligning to TRBD2. Trimming cost V 7 bases and J 14 bases; bases outside gene matches: 4. This CDR3 comprises 11 residues. Germline V CDR1 and CDR2: GTSNPN, SVGIG (reference sequence).

The chain has TRBV28 and TRBJ2-2; 10 nucleotides align to TRBD2. Looked up from germline, CDR1 is MDHEN and CDR2 is SYDVKM. V shed 7 bases and J 2 bases; nucleotides not matched to a gene: 7. CDR3 length: 16 residues. CDR3 bases: TGTGCCAGCACTTTCAGCGGGGGGGGAAACACCGGGGAGCTGTTTTTT. Translating gives CASTFSGGGNTGELFF.